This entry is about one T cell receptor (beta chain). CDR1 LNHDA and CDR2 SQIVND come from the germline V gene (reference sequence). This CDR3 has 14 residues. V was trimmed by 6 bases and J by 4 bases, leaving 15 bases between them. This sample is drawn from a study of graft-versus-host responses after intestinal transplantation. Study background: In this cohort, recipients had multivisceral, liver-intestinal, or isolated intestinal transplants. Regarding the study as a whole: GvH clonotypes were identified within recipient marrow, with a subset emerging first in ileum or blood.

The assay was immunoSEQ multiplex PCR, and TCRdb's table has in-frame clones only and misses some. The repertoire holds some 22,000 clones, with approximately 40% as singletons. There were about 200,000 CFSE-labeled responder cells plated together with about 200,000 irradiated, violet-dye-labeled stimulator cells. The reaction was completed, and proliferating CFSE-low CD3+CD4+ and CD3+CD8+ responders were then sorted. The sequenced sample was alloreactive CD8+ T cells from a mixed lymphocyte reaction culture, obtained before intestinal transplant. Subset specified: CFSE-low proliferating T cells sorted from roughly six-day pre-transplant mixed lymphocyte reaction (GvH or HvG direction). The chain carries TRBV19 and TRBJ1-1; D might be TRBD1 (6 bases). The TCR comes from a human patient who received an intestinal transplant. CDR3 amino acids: CASSYGGAVTEAFF. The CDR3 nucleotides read TGTGCCAGTAGCTATGGGGGCGCGGTCACTGAAGCTTTCTTT.